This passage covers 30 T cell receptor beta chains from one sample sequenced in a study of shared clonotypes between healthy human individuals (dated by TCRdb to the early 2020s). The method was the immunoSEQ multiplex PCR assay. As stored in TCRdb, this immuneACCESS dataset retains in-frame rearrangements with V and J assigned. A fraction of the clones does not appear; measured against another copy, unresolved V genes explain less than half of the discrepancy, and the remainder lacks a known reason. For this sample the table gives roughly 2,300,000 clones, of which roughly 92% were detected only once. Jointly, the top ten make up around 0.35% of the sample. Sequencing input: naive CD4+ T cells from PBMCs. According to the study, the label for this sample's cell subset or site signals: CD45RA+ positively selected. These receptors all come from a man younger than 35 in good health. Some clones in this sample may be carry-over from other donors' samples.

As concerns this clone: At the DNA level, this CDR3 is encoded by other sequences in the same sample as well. CDR3 in DNA: TGTGCCAGCAGCGTAGCTACCCGGGACACCGGGGAGCTGTTTTTT. It specifies CASSVATRDTGELFF. V and J are TRBV9 and TRBJ2-2; D unresolved. The CDR3 spans 15 residues. V was pared by 0 bases and J by 3 bases, with 9 bases between. The germline gives CDR1 SGDLS, CDR2 YYNGEE.

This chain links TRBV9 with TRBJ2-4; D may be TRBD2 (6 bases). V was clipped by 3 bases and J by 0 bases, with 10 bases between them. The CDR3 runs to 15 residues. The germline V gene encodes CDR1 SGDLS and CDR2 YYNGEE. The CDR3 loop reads CASSAGGVAKNIQYF. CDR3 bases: TGTGCCAGCAGCGCCGGGGGAGTAGCCAAAAACATTCAGTACTTC.

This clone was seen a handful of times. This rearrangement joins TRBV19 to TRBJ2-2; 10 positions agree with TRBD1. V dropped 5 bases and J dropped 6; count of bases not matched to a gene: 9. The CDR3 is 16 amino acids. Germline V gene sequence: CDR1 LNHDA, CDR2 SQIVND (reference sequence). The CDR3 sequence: CASSFLPGQGSGELFF. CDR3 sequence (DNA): TGTGCCAGTAGTTTTTTACCGGGACAGGGGTCCGGGGAGCTGTTTTTT.

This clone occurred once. CDR3 residues: CASSLIGSEQFF. In nucleotides, the CDR3 is TGTGCCAGCAGTTTAATAGGGAGCGAGCAGTTCTTC. The rearrangement links TRBV28 to TRBJ2-1, with a weak D call TRBD2 (5 bases). Germline CDR1 is MDHEN and CDR2 is SYDVKM. Trimming took off 2 bases at V and 10 bases at J, with 9 bases between the two ends. The CDR3 is 12 residues long.

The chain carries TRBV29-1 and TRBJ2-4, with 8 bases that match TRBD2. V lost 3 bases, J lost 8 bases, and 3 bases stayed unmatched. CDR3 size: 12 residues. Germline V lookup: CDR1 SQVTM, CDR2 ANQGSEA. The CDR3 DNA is TGCAGCGTTGACCCGGGGGGGGACATTCAGTACTTC. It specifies CSVDPGGDIQYF.

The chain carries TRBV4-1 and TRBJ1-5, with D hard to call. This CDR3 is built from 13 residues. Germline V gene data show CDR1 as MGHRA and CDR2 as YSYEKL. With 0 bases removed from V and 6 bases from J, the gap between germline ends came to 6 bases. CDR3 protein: CASSQDDGQPQHF. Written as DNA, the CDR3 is TGCGCCAGCAGCCAAGATGACGGTCAGCCCCAGCATTTT.

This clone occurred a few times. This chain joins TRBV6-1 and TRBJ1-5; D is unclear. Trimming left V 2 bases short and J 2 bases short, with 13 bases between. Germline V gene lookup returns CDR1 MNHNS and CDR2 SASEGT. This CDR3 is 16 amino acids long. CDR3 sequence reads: CASSEIPEAGNQPQHF. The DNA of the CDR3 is TGTGCCAGCAGTGAAATCCCCGAAGCTGGCAATCAGCCCCAGCATTTT.

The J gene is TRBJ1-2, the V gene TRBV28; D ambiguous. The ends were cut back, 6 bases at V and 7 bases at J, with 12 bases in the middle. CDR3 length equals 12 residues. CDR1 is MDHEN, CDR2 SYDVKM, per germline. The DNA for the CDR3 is TGTGCCAGCAGATTCCCGGATTTTGGCTACACCTTC. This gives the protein CASRFPDFGYTF.

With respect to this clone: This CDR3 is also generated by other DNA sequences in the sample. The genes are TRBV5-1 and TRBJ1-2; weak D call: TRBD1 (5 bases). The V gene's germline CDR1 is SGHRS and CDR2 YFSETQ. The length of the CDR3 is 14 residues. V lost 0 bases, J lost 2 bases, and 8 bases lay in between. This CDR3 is CASSLAGPNYGYTF. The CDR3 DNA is TGCGCCAGCAGCTTGGCAGGGCCAAACTATGGCTACACCTTC.

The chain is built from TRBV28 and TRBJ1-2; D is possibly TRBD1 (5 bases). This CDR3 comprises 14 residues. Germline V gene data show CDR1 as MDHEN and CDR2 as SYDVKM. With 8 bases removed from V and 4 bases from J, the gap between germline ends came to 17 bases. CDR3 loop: CASGGSIRGYGYTF. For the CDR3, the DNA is TGTGCCAGCGGGGGAAGCATACGCGGCTATGGCTACACCTTC.

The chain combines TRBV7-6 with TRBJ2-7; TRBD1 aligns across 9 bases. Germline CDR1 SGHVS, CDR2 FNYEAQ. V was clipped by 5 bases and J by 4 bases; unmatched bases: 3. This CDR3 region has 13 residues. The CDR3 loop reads CASSRDRVYEQYF. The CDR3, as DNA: TGTGCCAGCAGCCGGGACAGGGTATACGAGCAGTACTTC.

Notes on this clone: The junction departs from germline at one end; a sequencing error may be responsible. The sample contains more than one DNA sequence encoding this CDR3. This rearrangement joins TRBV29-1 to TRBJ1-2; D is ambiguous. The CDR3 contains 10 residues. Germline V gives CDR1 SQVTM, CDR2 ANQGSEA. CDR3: CSVADYGYTF. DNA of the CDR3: TGTAGCGTAGCCGACTATGGCTACACCTTC.

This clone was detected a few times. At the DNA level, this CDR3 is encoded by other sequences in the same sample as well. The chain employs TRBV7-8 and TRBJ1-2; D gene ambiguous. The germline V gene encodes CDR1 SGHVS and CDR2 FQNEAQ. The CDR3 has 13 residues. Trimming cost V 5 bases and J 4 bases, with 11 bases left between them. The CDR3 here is CASSLSVAYGYTF. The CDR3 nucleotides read TGTGCCAGCAGCCTCTCGGTTGCCTATGGCTACACCTTC.

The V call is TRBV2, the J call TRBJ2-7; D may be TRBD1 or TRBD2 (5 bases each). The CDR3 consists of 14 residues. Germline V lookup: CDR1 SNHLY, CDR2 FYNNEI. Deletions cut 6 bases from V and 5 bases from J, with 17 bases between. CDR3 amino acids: CASRATGTSDEQYF. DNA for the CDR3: TGTGCCAGCAGAGCCACCGGGACCTCGGACGAGCAGTACTTC.

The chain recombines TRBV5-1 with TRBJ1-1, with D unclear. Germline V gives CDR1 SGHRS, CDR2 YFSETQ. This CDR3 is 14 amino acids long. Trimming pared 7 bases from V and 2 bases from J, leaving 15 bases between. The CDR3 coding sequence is TGCGCCAGCGCTCGGCGGGCGGACAACACTGAAGCTTTCTTT. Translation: CASARRADNTEAFF.

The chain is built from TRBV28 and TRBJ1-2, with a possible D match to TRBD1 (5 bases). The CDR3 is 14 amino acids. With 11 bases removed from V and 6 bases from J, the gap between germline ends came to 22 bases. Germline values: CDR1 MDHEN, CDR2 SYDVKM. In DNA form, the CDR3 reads TGTGCCGGCCGGGGCGCCTCGAGGAGCAATGGCTACACCTTC. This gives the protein CAGRGASRSNGYTF.

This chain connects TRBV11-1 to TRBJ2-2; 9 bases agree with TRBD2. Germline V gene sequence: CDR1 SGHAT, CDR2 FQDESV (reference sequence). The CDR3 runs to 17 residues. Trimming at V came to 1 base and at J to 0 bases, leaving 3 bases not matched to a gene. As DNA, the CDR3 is TGTGCCAGCAGCTTAGAAGCGGGAGGTTCGAACACCGGGGAGCTGTTTTTT. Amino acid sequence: CASSLEAGGSNTGELFF.

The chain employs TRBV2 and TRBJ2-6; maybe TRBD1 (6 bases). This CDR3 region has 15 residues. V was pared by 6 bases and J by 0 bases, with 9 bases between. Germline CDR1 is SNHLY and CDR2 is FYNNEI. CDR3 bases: TGTGCCAGCAGGCGACAGGACTCTGGGGCCAACGTCCTGACTTTC. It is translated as CASRRQDSGANVLTF.

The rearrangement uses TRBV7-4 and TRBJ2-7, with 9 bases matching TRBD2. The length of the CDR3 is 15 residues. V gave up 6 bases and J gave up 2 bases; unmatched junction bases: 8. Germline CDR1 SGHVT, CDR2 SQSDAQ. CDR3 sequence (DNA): TGTGCCAGCAGTGGCCTAGCGGGGTCACCCTACGAGCAGTACTTC. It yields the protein CASSGLAGSPYEQYF.

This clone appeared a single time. The CDR3 spells CASSPGQGYTF. As DNA, the CDR3 is TGTGCCAGCAGTCCAGGACAAGGCTACACCTTC. The chain uses TRBV6-6 and TRBJ1-2; TRBD1 might be the D (5 bases). The CDR3 has 11 residues. V lost 5 bases, J lost 8 bases, and 9 bases lay in between. Germline CDR1 is MNHNY and CDR2 is SVGAGI (reference sequence).

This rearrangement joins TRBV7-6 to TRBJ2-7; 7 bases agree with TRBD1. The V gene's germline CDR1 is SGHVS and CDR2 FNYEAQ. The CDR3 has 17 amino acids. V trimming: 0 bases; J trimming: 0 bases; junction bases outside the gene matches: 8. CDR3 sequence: CASSLAGQRDSSYEQYF. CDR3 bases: TGTGCCAGCAGCTTAGCGGGACAGAGAGACAGCTCCTACGAGCAGTACTTC.

CDR3 bases: TGTGCCAGCACCCAAGGGGAAGGAAAACTGTTTTTT. As protein: CASTQGEGKLFF. This chain connects TRBV25-1 to TRBJ1-4; perhaps TRBD1 as D (5 bases). This CDR3 spans 12 amino acids. V lost 7 bases, J lost 10 bases, and 13 bases lay in between. Germline V gives CDR1 MGHDK, CDR2 SYGVNS. Full variable domain (rest looked up from reference TRBV25-1 and TRBJ1-4): EADIYQTPRYLVIGTGKKITLECSQTMGHDKMYWYQQDPGMELHLIHYSYGVNSTEKGDLSSESTVSRIRTEHFPLTLESARPSHTSQYLCASTQGEGKLFFGSGTQLSVL.

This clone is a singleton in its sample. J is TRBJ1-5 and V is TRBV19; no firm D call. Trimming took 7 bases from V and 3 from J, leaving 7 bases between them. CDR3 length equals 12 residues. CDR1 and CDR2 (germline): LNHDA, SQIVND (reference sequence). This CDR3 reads CASTENNQPQHF. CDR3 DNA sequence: TGTGCCAGTACGGAGAACAATCAGCCCCAGCATTTT.

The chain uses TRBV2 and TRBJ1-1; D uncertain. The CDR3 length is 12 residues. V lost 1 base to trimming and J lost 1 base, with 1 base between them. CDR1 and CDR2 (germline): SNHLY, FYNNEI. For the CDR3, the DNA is TGTGCCAGCAGTGAAGAGAACACTGAAGCTTTCTTT. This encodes CASSEENTEAFF.

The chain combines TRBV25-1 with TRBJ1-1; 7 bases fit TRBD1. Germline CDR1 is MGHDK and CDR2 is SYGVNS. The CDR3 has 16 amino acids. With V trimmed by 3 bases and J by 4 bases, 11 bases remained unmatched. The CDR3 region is CASSDGSRGIPTEAFF. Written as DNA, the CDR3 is TGTGCCAGCAGTGACGGGTCCAGGGGGATCCCCACTGAAGCTTTCTTT.

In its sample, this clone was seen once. CDR3: CASSSLGQSSYEQYF. CDR3 nucleotides: TGTGCCAGCAGCTCACTGGGACAGTCCTCCTACGAGCAGTACTTC. The chain carries TRBV11-2 and TRBJ2-7, with 7 bases fitting TRBD1. Germline V gene sequence: CDR1 SGHAT, CDR2 FQNNGV. V shed 4 bases, J shed 0 bases, and the junction held 6 bases outside the gene matches. There are 15 residues in the CDR3.

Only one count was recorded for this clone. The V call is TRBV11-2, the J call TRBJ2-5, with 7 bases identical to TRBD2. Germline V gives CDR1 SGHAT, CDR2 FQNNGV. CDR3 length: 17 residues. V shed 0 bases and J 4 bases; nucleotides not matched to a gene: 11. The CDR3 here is CASSLEGLAERGETQYF. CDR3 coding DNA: TGTGCCAGCAGCTTAGAGGGGCTAGCGGAGAGGGGAGAGACCCAGTACTTC. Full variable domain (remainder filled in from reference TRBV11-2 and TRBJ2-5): EAGVAQSPRYKIIEKRQSVAFWCNPISGHATLYWYQQILGQGPKLLIQFQNNGVVDDSQLPKDRFSAERLKGVDSTLKIQPAKLEDSAVYLCASSLEGLAERGETQYFGPGTRLLVL.

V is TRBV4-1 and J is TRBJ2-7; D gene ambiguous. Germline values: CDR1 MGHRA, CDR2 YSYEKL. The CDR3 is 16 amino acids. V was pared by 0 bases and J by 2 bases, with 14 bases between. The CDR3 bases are TGCGCCAGCAGCCAAGAAGACCAGCCCCATACCTACGAGCAGTACTTC. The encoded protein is CASSQEDQPHTYEQYF.

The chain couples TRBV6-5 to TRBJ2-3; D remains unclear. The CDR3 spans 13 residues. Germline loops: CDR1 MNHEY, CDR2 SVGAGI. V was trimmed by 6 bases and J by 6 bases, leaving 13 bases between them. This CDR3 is CASSRTRQDTQYF. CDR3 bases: TGTGCCAGCAGCCGTACCCGTCAGGATACGCAGTATTTT.

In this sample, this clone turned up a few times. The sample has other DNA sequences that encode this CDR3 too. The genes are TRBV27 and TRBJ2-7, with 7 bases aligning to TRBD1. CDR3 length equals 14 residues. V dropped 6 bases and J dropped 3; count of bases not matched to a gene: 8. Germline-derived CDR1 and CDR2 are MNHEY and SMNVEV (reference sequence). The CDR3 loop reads CASSLRGPSYEQYF. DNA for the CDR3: TGTGCCAGCAGCCTTAGGGGGCCAAGCTACGAGCAGTACTTC.